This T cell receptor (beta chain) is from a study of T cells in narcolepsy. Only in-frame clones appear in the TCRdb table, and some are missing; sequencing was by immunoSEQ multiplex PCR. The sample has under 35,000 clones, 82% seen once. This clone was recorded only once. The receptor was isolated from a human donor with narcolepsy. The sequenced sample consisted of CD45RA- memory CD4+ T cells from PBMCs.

In DNA form, the CDR3 reads TGTGCCAGCAGTCGACTCGGGGGGACAGGGGGCGGCTACACCTTC. Encoded protein: CASSRLGGTGGGYTF. The chain uses TRBV2 and TRBJ1-2; 12 bases fit TRBD1. V lost 5 bases and J lost 8; bases outside the gene matches: 9. CDR3 length equals 15 residues. Germline loops: CDR1 SNHLY, CDR2 FYNNEI.